The clone carrying this T cell receptor (beta chain) showed up many times. Its specificity is unknown. The entry originates in a study of T cell repertoires in cytomegalovirus infection. Findings and limits, study-wide: HLA-C-restricted CMV clonotypes gave the most frequent clonotype in two of eight donors.

TCRdb recomputed calls from the reads with MiXCR, one row per CDR3 protein. Of about 100,000 distinct CDR3 sequences in the sample, around a quarter were seen once. CDR3 length equals 15 residues. Germline-derived CDR1 and CDR2 are MNHEY and SVGEGT. V lost 0 bases, J lost 7 bases, and 13 bases lay in between. The rearrangement joins TRBV6-2 or TRBV6-3 to TRBJ2-1, with D hard to call. Sequencing was performed on CD8+ T cells from PBMCs. The source is a human donor in good health (CMV status not recorded). Some clones in this sample may be carry-over from other donors' samples. Here the CDR3 DNA reads TGTGCCAGCAGTTACTCGAATACGGCTAGGAATGAGCAGTTCTTC. Encoded protein: CASSYSNTARNEQFF.